The rows below give T cell receptor beta chains drawn from one sample of a study of post-analysis software for immune sequencing data. Via MiXCR, TCRdb re-called the PCR reads, giving one row per CDR3 protein. The table records under 900,000 distinct CDR3 sequences, approximately 53% of them present only once. Input material: blood. The origin of the receptors is a girl between 10 and 17 years old with multiple sclerosis. CDR3s include the opening cysteine and the closing phenylalanine or tryptophan. The D gene is left open where the match is weak. Size values are once, few and many counts, or a class for expanded clones, and some rows have none.

j_call d_call clone_size v_call cdr3_nt cdr3_aa
TRBJ1-1 TRBD1 NA TRBV7-3 TGTGCCAGCAGCCTCGGGACAGGGGGTTTGTTGAACACTGAAGCTTTCTTT CASSLGTGGLLNTEAFF
TRBJ2-3 NA NA TRBV7-6 TGTGCCAGCAGAAGGACCACAGATACGCAGTATTTT CASRRTTDTQYF
TRBJ1-1 NA NA TRBV7-9 TGTGCCAGCAGCTTAGAGCCCCTTCGGAACACTGAAGCTTTCTTT CASSLEPLRNTEAFF
TRBJ2-4 NA NA TRBV29-1 TGCAGCGTTGTGGGGCTTCTAGCCAAAAACATTCAGTACTTC CSVVGLLAKNIQYF
TRBJ2-3 NA NA TRBV5-1 TGCGCCAGCAGCTTGTCTGGAGGAAATACGCAGTATTTT CASSLSGGNTQYF
TRBJ2-1 NA few TRBV7-2 TGTGCCAGCAGCTTATCGTGGAATGAGCAGTTCTTC CASSLSWNEQFF
TRBJ1-2 NA NA TRBV20-1 TGCAGTGCTAGTGGGGTTGGCTATGGCTACACCTTC CSASGVGYGYTF
TRBJ2-3 NA NA TRBV5-1 TGCGCCAGCAGCTTGGCCGGTGTCTCAGATACGCAGTATTTT CASSLAGVSDTQYF
TRBJ2-3 NA NA TRBV29-1 TGCAGCGTCCGCCCGTATCAAGGAGATACGCAGTATTTT CSVRPYQGDTQYF
TRBJ2-7 TRBD2 many TRBV4-1 TGCGCCAGCAGCCAACTGCGGGGGACCGCCTACGAGCAGTACTTC CASSQLRGTAYEQYF
TRBJ2-7 NA few TRBV29-1 TGCAGCGTTTCAGAGTCCTCCTACGAGCAGTACTTC CSVSESSYEQYF
TRBJ1-6 TRBD1 NA TRBV7-9 TGTGCCAGCAGTTCCGGGACAGGGGGCGCAAATAATTCACCCCTCCACTTT CASSSGTGGANNSPLHF
TRBJ2-5 NA NA TRBV20-1 TGCAGTGCTAGCGGGACGGGTCAAGAGACCCAGTACTTC CSASGTGQETQYF
TRBJ2-7 TRBD1 NA TRBV20-1 TGCAGTGCTCCGGGACAGGGGAATCTCGAGCAGTACTTC CSAPGQGNLEQYF
TRBJ2-5 TRBD2 NA TRBV5-1 TGCGCCAGCAGCTCCCCCCGACCTAGCGGGCAAGAGACCCAGTACTTC CASSSPRPSGQETQYF
TRBJ2-7 TRBD1 NA TRBV15 TGTGCCACCAGCAGAGGACAGGGAGCCTACGAGCAGTACTTC CATSRGQGAYEQYF
TRBJ1-1 TRBD1 NA TRBV7-9 TGTGCCAGCAGCATACTGACAGGGAGGGGGGACACTGAAGCTTTCTTT CASSILTGRGDTEAFF
TRBJ2-1 TRBD2 NA TRBV6-1 TGTGCCAGCAGGCCCCAGGGACTAGCGGGATTTTACAATGAGCAGTTCTTC CASRPQGLAGFYNEQFF
TRBJ2-5 TRBD1 NA TRBV20-1 TGCAGTGCAGACCAGGGGGCCGAGACCCAGTACTTC CSADQGAETQYF
TRBJ2-4 TRBD1 NA TRBV29-1 TGCAGCGCCCGGACAGGGGACATTCAGTACTTC CSARTGDIQYF
TRBJ1-5 NA few TRBV30 TGTGCCTGGAGTTTAAGAGGCGGCAATCAGCCCCAGCATTTT CAWSLRGGNQPQHF
TRBJ2-2 TRBD1 once TRBV29-1 TGCAGCGTGGGCCGACAGGGGGCAGGGCGTACCGGGGAGCTGTTTTTT CSVGRQGAGRTGELFF
TRBJ2-7 TRBD2 few TRBV4-1 TGCGCCAGCAGCCGGGGACTAGCGGGAGGGCGCTCCTACGAGCAGTACTTC CASSRGLAGGRSYEQYF
TRBJ2-3 NA NA TRBV20-1 TGCAGTGCTATCTTAGCAGATACGCAGTATTTT CSAILADTQYF
TRBJ2-2 TRBD2 NA TRBV20-1 TGCAGTGCTCCATCGGGGAGGGCCGACGGGGAGCTGTTTTTT CSAPSGRADGELFF
TRBJ2-7 TRBD2 NA TRBV10-3 TGTGCCATCAGTGCAACGGGGGGGCCGGGCGAGCAGTACTTC CAISATGGPGEQYF
TRBJ1-4 NA NA TRBV7-9 TGTGCCAGCAGCGACCTCAACTTTAGGGACGGCGATCAGCCAAATGAAAAACTGTTTTTT CASSDLNFRDGDQPNEKLFF
TRBJ2-7 NA few TRBV5-1 TGCGCCAGCAGCTTCGGCGGGACGAACGACGAGCAGTACTTC CASSFGGTNDEQYF
TRBJ1-2 NA once TRBV14 TGTGCCAGCAGCCAAGATTTAGGCCCCAGTGCCTATGGCTACACCTTC CASSQDLGPSAYGYTF
TRBJ1-2 NA NA TRBV5-1 TGCGCCAGCAGCTTAAGCACCCTATATGGCTACACCTTC CASSLSTLYGYTF
TRBJ2-1 NA NA TRBV7-9 TGTGCCAGCAGCCCCAGAGGACTCGCCGTCCATGAGCAGTTCTTC CASSPRGLAVHEQFF
TRBJ2-7 NA NA TRBV29-1 TGCAGCGTCGCCACAGGGAACTTGGGCGAGCAGTACTTC CSVATGNLGEQYF
TRBJ2-3 TRBD1 NA TRBV20-1 TGCAGTGCTCTCTCCGGGACAGGGTATGAAGATACGCAGTATTTT CSALSGTGYEDTQYF
TRBJ2-4 NA NA TRBV5-1 TGCGCCAGCAGGAGCCGCTGGGGGCCCCAAAACATTCAGTACTTC CASRSRWGPQNIQYF
TRBJ2-5 NA NA TRBV18 TGTGCCAGCTCACCAATCGGGGGAGAGACCCAGTACTTC CASSPIGGETQYF
TRBJ2-3 TRBD2 NA TRBV20-1 TGCAGTGGGGAGCGGGGGGGAGAAGATACGCAGTATTTT CSGERGGEDTQYF
TRBJ2-3 NA once TRBV12-3/TRBV12-4 TGTGCCAGCAGACGGTTCGCCACAGATACGCAGTATTTT CASRRFATDTQYF
TRBJ1-2 NA NA TRBV29-1 TGCAGCGTGTGGGATGCGAGAGGCTACACCTTC CSVWDARGYTF
TRBJ2-6 NA few TRBV14 TGTGCCAGCAGCCAAGACAGGAATGCCCGGGCAACCGGGGCCAACGTCCTGACTTTC CASSQDRNARATGANVLTF
TRBJ2-1 NA NA TRBV15 TGTGCCACCAGCAGTCCTAACGGCGATAATGAGCAGTTCTTC CATSSPNGDNEQFF
TRBJ2-1 TRBD1 few TRBV12-3/TRBV12-4 TGTGCCAGCAGCCCCGGGACAGGGCAGCAGTTCTTC CASSPGTGQQFF
TRBJ2-4 TRBD1 NA TRBV7-2 TGTGCCAGCAGCTCCAAACAGGGGGCCAAAAACATTCAGTACTTC CASSSKQGAKNIQYF
TRBJ1-2 TRBD1 NA TRBV15 TGTGCCACCAGCCAGGAGGGGGCGGATGGCTACACCTTC CATSQEGADGYTF
TRBJ2-1 NA NA TRBV10-3 TGTGCCATCAGTGAGTCAAGGGGGGGGAATGAGCAGTTCTTC CAISESRGGNEQFF
TRBJ2-3 NA NA TRBV10-3 TGTGCCATCAGTGAGTCGGGGGGATTCACAGATACGCAGTATTTT CAISESGGFTDTQYF
TRBJ2-5 TRBD2 NA TRBV7-2 TGTGCCAGCAGCTTAGTCGGGCTAGCGGGTTCAGAGACCCAGTACTTC CASSLVGLAGSETQYF
TRBJ2-7 TRBD1 NA TRBV6-5 TGTGCCAGCAGCAAAAACAGGGGAGTCTACGAGCAGTACTTC CASSKNRGVYEQYF
TRBJ2-7 TRBD2 few TRBV7-3 TGTGCCAGCAGCTTAAGAGGGACTAGCGGGAGCGGGTTAGGGGGAGAGCAGTACTTC CASSLRGTSGSGLGGEQYF
TRBJ1-2 NA NA TRBV5-6 TGTGCCAGCAGCTTGAGCGGGTCAGACAGAGACACCTTC CASSLSGSDRDTF
TRBJ2-1 TRBD2 few TRBV7-9 TGTGCCAGCAGCCCAGTGACAGCGGGAGTTGCTGAGCAGTTCTTC CASSPVTAGVAEQFF
TRBJ2-3 NA few TRBV6-6 TGTGCCAGCTGCCGGTTGGGCACAGATACGCAGTATTTT CASCRLGTDTQYF